This T cell receptor beta chain stems from a study of T cell changes during pregnancy in multiple sclerosis. V gave up 5 bases and J gave up 8 bases, with 15 bases separating them. Germline loops: CDR1 MNHNS, CDR2 SASEGT. This CDR3 has 13 residues. Profiling relied on immunoSEQ multiplex PCR, and the TCRdb table lists in-frame clones only, not all of them. This sample yields some 97,000 clones, of which 90% to 95% are seen a single time; over 0.7% belongs to the top ten. The rearrangement uses TRBV6-1 and TRBJ1-2, with no clear D. Sequenced here: peripheral blood, sampled before pregnancy. This receptor was identified in a female donor with multiple sclerosis, enrolled in a pregnancy study. The CDR3: CASSSRGHWGYTF. The CDR3 DNA is TGTGCCAGCAGTTCGAGAGGGCATTGGGGCTACACCTTC.